Listed below are T cell receptor beta chains from one sample, sequenced in a study of blood T cell repertoires in COVID-19. Produced via immunoSEQ multiplex PCR; TCRdb's table is partial and in-frame only. The table shows tens of thousands of clones, with just under 85% occurring only once. The source material was peripheral blood. Source of these receptors: a man aged 65-85 years with acute or convalescent COVID-19. Each CDR3 is given with its conserved first and last residue. A D gene is named only where the DNA matches it firmly. Some rows have no size entry. The others give once, few or many, or a class for an expanded clone.

cdr3_aa | cdr3_nt | v_call | d_call | j_call | clone_size
CASSSDQRTPQHF | TGTGCCAGCAGTTCGGACCAGCGGACGCCCCAGCATTTT | TRBV6-2/TRBV6-3 | . | TRBJ1-5 | .
CASSQGRGEQYF | TGCGCCAGCAGCCAAGGAAGGGGCGAGCAGTACTTC | TRBV4-1 | . | TRBJ2-7 | .
CASSIKGTEAIGYTF | TGTGCCAGTAGTATAAAGGGAACGGAGGCTATTGGCTACACCTTC | TRBV19 | . | TRBJ1-2 | .
CASSLGPGEKLFF | TGTGCCAGCAGCTTGGGACCGGGTGAAAAACTGTTTTTT | TRBV5-5 | . | TRBJ1-4 | .
CASSVALYTGELFF | TGTGCCAGCAGCGTAGCACTCTACACCGGGGAGCTGTTTTTT | TRBV9 | . | TRBJ2-2 | .
CATSRDRGQGSEKLFF | TGTGCCACCAGCAGAGATCGTGGACAGGGGAGTGAAAAACTGTTTTTT | TRBV15 | TRBD1 | TRBJ1-4 | .
CASKIGDMNTEAFF | TGTGCCAGCAAAATAGGGGACATGAACACTGAAGCTTTCTTT | TRBV19 | . | TRBJ1-1 | .
CASSYRTPGQGLRPQHF | TGTGCCAGCAGTTACCGTACTCCTGGACAGGGCCTAAGGCCCCAGCATTTT | TRBV27 | TRBD1 | TRBJ1-5 | .
CASSDRLAGPTDTQYF | TGTGCCAGCAGTGACCGACTAGCCGGGCCTACAGATACGCAGTATTTT | TRBV6-4 | TRBD2 | TRBJ2-3 | .
CASSLVGAGGYTF | TGTGCCAGCAGCTTAGTAGGGGCAGGAGGCTACACCTTC | TRBV7-2 | . | TRBJ1-2 | .
CASRLQGFNQPQHF | TGTGCCAGCAGACTACAGGGTTTCAATCAGCCCCAGCATTTT | TRBV28 | . | TRBJ1-5 | .
CASSYATSVNEQFF | TGTGCCAGCAGTTACGCTACTAGCGTCAATGAGCAGTTCTTC | TRBV6-5 | TRBD2 | TRBJ2-1 | .
CASSLKGWAGNYEQYF | TGTGCCAGCAGTTTAAAGGGGTGGGCAGGGAACTACGAGCAGTACTTC | TRBV28 | . | TRBJ2-7 | .
CASSENRGHTEAFF | TGTGCCAGCAGTGAGAACAGGGGACACACTGAAGCTTTCTTT | TRBV6-1 | TRBD1 | TRBJ1-1 | .
CASSVAGGDGELFF | TGCGCCAGCAGTGTGGCGGGAGGGGACGGGGAGCTGTTTTTT | TRBV10-1 | TRBD2 | TRBJ2-2 | .
CASIPRGGQGAFRYTF | TGTGCCAGCATCCCAAGGGGGGGACAGGGGGCATTTCGCTACACCTTC | TRBV28 | TRBD1 | TRBJ1-2 | .
CASSQGYNEQFF | TGTGCCAGCAGCCAGGGGTACAATGAGCAGTTCTTC | TRBV5-8 | . | TRBJ2-1 | few
CASSVDAGGYTF | TGTGCCAGCAGCGTGGACGCGGGTGGCTACACCTTC | TRBV5-6 | . | TRBJ1-2 | .
CASSPGIHRNTEAFF | TGTGCCAGCAGCCCAGGAATTCATAGGAACACTGAAGCTTTCTTT | TRBV9 | . | TRBJ1-1 | .
CASSPGVRHGYTF | TGTGCCAGCAGCCCAGGGGTGCGGCATGGCTACACCTTC | TRBV9 | . | TRBJ1-2 | .
CASSLTPGGNTEAFF | TGTGCCAGCAGCCTGACGCCAGGGGGGAACACTGAAGCTTTCTTT | TRBV7-2 | TRBD1 | TRBJ1-1 | .
CASSQLGANEQFF | TGTGCCAGCAGCCAATTGGGGGCCAATGAGCAGTTCTTC | TRBV3-1/TRBV3-2 | . | TRBJ2-1 | .
CSVVRGGGYTF | TGCAGCGTTGTCAGAGGGGGTGGCTACACCTTC | TRBV29-1 | . | TRBJ1-2 | .
CASSQRRQGTEAFF | TGTGCCAGCAGCCAACGTAGGCAGGGGACTGAAGCTTTCTTT | TRBV14 | . | TRBJ1-1 | .
CASSPLGGTNEKLFF | TGTGCCAGCAGTCCCCTGGGAGGGACTAATGAAAAACTGTTTTTT | TRBV6-5 | . | TRBJ1-4 | .
CASSIAGQGGTEAFF | TGTGCCAGTAGTATAGCTGGACAGGGGGGGACTGAAGCTTTCTTT | TRBV19 | TRBD1 | TRBJ1-1 | .
CASSLGRSSYNEQFF | TGTGCCAGCAGCTTAGGCCGGAGCTCCTACAATGAGCAGTTCTTC | TRBV11-3 | . | TRBJ2-1 | once
CASSPPKSGTEAFF | TGTGCCAGCAGCCCACCCAAGAGTGGCACTGAAGCTTTCTTT | TRBV3-1/TRBV3-2 | . | TRBJ1-1 | few
CASSGQGVVGTEAFF | TGCGCCAGCAGTGGGCAGGGGGTGGTTGGCACTGAAGCTTTCTTT | TRBV10-2 | TRBD1 | TRBJ1-1 | .
CASGESHDRIANYGYTF | TGTGCCAGTGGGGAGTCCCACGACAGGATCGCTAACTATGGCTACACCTTC | TRBV19 | . | TRBJ1-2 | .
CASSALAGATTDTQYF | TGTGCCAGCAGCGCCCTAGCGGGAGCGACCACAGATACGCAGTATTTT | TRBV7-3 | TRBD2 | TRBJ2-3 | .
CASSVRALNDEQYF | TGTGCCAGCAGTGTCAGGGCCCTTAACGACGAGCAGTACTTC | TRBV2 | . | TRBJ2-7 | .
CASSLGESSYNEQFF | TGCGCCAGCAGCTTGGGGGAGAGCTCCTACAATGAGCAGTTCTTC | TRBV5-1 | . | TRBJ2-1 | .
CASSIRDSNQPQHF | TGTGCCAGTAGTATCAGGGATAGCAATCAGCCCCAGCATTTT | TRBV19 | . | TRBJ1-5 | .
CASRSRSGGTNTEAFF | TGTGCCAGTCGAAGTAGGTCAGGGGGAACGAACACTGAAGCTTTCTTT | TRBV19 | TRBD1 | TRBJ1-1 | .
CASSYRQGDYYGYTF | TGTGCCAGCTCATACCGTCAGGGGGACTACTATGGCTACACCTTC | TRBV18 | TRBD1 | TRBJ1-2 | .
CASSFDRGSGELFF | TGTGCCAGCAGCTTTGACAGGGGCTCCGGGGAGCTGTTTTTT | TRBV7-2 | TRBD1 | TRBJ2-2 | many
CASTFSNRLTGELFF | TGTGCCAGCACCTTCTCAAACCGACTCACCGGGGAGCTGTTTTTT | TRBV28 | . | TRBJ2-2 | .
CASTPPGSGGRETQYF | TGTGCCAGCACCCCCCCCGGAAGCGGGGGACGAGAGACCCAGTACTTC | TRBV28 | TRBD2 | TRBJ2-5 | .
CASSLKGQGSGEQYF | TGTGCCAGCAGTCTTAAGGGACAGGGATCGGGAGAGCAGTACTTC | TRBV2 | TRBD1 | TRBJ2-7 | .
CASSNYLTEAFF | TGTGCCAGCAGCAACTATCTCACTGAAGCTTTCTTT | TRBV3-1/TRBV3-2 | . | TRBJ1-1 | .
CASSDRTYQPQHF | TGTGCCAGTTCGGACAGGACTTATCAGCCCCAGCATTTT | TRBV19 | TRBD1 | TRBJ1-5 | .
CAWTLTSDEQFF | TGTGCCTGGACCCTGACTAGCGATGAGCAGTTCTTC | TRBV30 | TRBD2 | TRBJ2-1 | .
CASSLGGRTETQYF | TGTGCCAGCAGCTTGGGAGGGAGGACGGAGACCCAGTACTTC | TRBV5-4 | . | TRBJ2-5 | .
CASSQDWTGRIEQYF | TGTGCCAGCAGCCAAGATTGGACAGGGCGGATCGAGCAGTACTTC | TRBV3-1/TRBV3-2 | TRBD1 | TRBJ2-7 | .
CASSTSGGLEYNEQFF | TGTGCCAGCAGCACTAGCGGGGGGTTGGAGTACAATGAGCAGTTCTTC | TRBV7-3 | TRBD2 | TRBJ2-1 | .
CSVDTGRADTQYF | TGCAGCGTTGATACGGGGAGGGCAGATACGCAGTATTTT | TRBV29-1 | TRBD2 | TRBJ2-3 | .
CASSPGLAQPQHF | TGCGCCAGCAGCCCGGGTCTGGCTCAGCCCCAGCATTTT | TRBV5-1 | . | TRBJ1-5 | .
CASSLEGGPYEQYF | TGTGCCAGCAGCTTAGAGGGAGGGCCATACGAGCAGTACTTC | TRBV7-2 | TRBD2 | TRBJ2-7 | once
CAIREGRGDTQYF | TGTGCCATCAGGGAGGGCCGGGGGGATACGCAGTATTTT | TRBV10-3 | . | TRBJ2-3 | .
CASSLGSGQTTEAFF | TGTGCCAGCAGCTTAGGAAGTGGACAGACAACTGAAGCTTTCTTT | TRBV7-2 | . | TRBJ1-1 | .
CASSVGTGGMPLSEQFF | TGTGCCAGCAGCGTAGGGACAGGGGGTATGCCCCTAAGTGAGCAGTTCTTC | TRBV9 | TRBD1 | TRBJ2-1 | .
CASSLGPGQGAGEQYF | TGCGCCAGCAGCTTGGGACCGGGACAGGGGGCAGGGGAGCAGTACTTC | TRBV5-1 | TRBD1 | TRBJ2-7 | .
CASSPTSSAYNEQFF | TGTGCCAGCAGTCCGACTAGCAGTGCCTACAATGAGCAGTTCTTC | TRBV28 | TRBD2 | TRBJ2-1 | .